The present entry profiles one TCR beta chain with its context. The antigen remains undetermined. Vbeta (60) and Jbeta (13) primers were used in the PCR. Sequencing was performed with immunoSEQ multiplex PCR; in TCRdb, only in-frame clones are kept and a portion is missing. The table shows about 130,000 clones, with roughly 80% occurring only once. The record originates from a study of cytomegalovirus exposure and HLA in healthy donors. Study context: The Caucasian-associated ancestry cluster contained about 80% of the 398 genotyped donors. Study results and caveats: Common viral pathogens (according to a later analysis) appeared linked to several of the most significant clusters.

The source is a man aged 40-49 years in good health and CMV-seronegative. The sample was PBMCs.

For the CDR3, the DNA is TGTGCCAGCAGCCGAACGACTAGCGGGAAAAATGAGCAGTTCTTC. This sequence encodes CASSRTTSGKNEQFF. J is TRBJ2-1 and V is TRBV28; 11 bases agree with TRBD2. Trimming took 6 bases from V and 7 from J; bases not matched to a gene: 8. The CDR3 has 15 residues. Per the germline V gene, CDR1 is MDHEN and CDR2 is SYDVKM.